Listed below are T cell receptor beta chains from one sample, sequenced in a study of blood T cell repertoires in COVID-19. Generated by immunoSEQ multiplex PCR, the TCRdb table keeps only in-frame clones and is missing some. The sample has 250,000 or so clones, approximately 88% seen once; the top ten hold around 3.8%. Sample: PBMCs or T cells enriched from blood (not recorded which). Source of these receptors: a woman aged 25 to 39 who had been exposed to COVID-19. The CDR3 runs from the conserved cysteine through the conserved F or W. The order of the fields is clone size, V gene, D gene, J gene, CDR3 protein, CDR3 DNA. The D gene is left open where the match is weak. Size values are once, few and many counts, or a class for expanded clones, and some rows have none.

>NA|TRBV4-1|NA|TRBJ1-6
CASSPIQAVDSPLHF
TGCGCCAGCAGCCCTATACAGGCCGTGGACTCACCCCTCCACTTT
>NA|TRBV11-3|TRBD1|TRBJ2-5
CASSSWTGGRETQYF
TGTGCCAGCAGCTCTTGGACAGGGGGCAGAGAGACCCAGTACTTC
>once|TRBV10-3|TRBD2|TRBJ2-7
CAIRKLAGEGEQYF
TGTGCCATCAGGAAACTAGCGGGAGAGGGCGAGCAGTACTTC
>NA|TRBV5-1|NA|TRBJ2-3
CASSLVSVTDTQYF
TGCGCCAGCAGCTTGGTTTCCGTCACAGATACGCAGTATTTT
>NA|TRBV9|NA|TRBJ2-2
CASSPREGVTGELFF
TGTGCCAGCAGCCCGAGGGAGGGGGTCACCGGGGAGCTGTTTTTT
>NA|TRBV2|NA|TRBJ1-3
CASQGLNMRGTIYF
TGTGCCAGCCAGGGACTCAACATGCGAGGCACCATATATTTT
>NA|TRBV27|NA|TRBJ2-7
CASSLRQVSYEQYF
TGTGCCAGCAGTCTAAGACAGGTTAGCTACGAGCAGTACTTC
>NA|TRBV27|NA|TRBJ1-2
CASSLSPRGDYGYTF
TGTGCCAGCAGTTTAAGTCCCAGGGGCGACTATGGCTACACCTTC
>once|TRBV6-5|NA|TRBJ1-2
CASSYSGSYGYTF
TGTGCCAGCAGTTACTCTGGGAGCTATGGCTACACCTTC
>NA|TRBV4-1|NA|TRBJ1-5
CASSQVTSRDTGAQHF
TGCGCCAGCAGCCAAGTCACGTCACGGGATACTGGGGCCCAGCATTTT
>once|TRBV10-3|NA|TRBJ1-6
CASNLGGGNSPLHF
TGTGCCTCAAACCTTGGGGGAGGTAATTCACCCCTCCACTTT
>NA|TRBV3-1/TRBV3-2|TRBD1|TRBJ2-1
CASSQSSPGQGAGNEQFF
TGTGCCAGCAGCCAATCCTCTCCGGGACAGGGGGCGGGTAATGAGCAGTTCTTC